The next 2 T cell receptor beta chains were all read from a single sample in a study of T cells after yellow fever vaccination. TCRdb re-called the 5' RACE reads through MiXCR, storing one row per CDR3 protein. Among 300,000 to 400,000 distinct CDR3 sequences listed, 6.2% were seen once. Sequenced here: PBMCs, sampled 5 days after the yellow fever booster vaccination. These receptors were collected from a young man who received the YFV17D yellow fever vaccine.

This clonotype showed up many times. This chain connects TRBV25-1 to TRBJ1-1, with 7 bases that match TRBD1. The J segment lost 3 bases and the V segment lost 2 bases, leaving 9 bases of the junction unmatched. This CDR3 is built from 16 residues. Germline V lookup: CDR1 MGHDK, CDR2 SYGVNS. In DNA, the CDR3 is TGTGCCAGCAGTGAAGTGAGGGGGCTAGGGGACACTGAAGCTTTCTTT. Its translation is CASSEVRGLGDTEAFF.

This clonotype was picked up many times. The genes are TRBV5-1 and TRBJ2-1; 13 nucleotides line up with TRBD2. V was pared by 4 bases and J by 6 bases, with 4 bases of the junction left unmatched. The germline gives CDR1 SGHRS, CDR2 YFSETQ. The CDR3 consists of 15 residues. The CDR3 sequence: CASSPGLAGSNEQFF. The CDR3 bases are TGCGCCAGCAGCCCGGGACTAGCGGGGAGCAATGAGCAGTTCTTC.